The subject of this entry is one T cell receptor (beta chain). This clone's antigen is unknown. No base-level quality is on record; no much larger clone is a single base apart. The sample belongs to a study of beta chain features in type 1 diabetes (dated by TCRdb to the late 2010s). Describing the broader study: Patients and healthy donors did not differ in mean age, gender distribution, total cell number or subset yield. Across all samples, roughly 110,000,000 sorted cells were examined, and cell number per subset correlated strongly with RNA yield. In the study, recently diagnosed type 1 diabetes patients and matched healthy donors were compared on the TCRB repertoires of their sorted circulating CD4+ T cell subsets. Naive and central memory subsets were obtained from all 30 or so donors, but regulatory and stem cell-like memory subsets were isolated from only 8 patients and roughly eight healthy donors.

All of the isolated RNA was reverse transcribed with the High Capacity cDNA Reverse Transcription Kit, so expressed TCRB transcripts were sequenced. For stem cell-like memory T cell samples, survey-depth immunoSEQ sequencing was used, averaging approximately 1 million total reads per sample. After sorted cells were lysed in RLT buffer, RNA was extracted with DNase-treated RNeasy Micro or Mini kits, with the choice depending on cell number. To prevent cross-contamination, every cell subset was processed on its own, while patient and healthy donor samples were processed together. The immunoSEQ multiplex PCR was used to amplify TCRB sequences from cDNA, yielding 87-bp fragments that span the CDR3 region. Amplicons were sequenced on the Illumina HiSeq platform. As for the authors' bioinformatics: PCR bias was corrected computationally using synthetic template baselines, and reads within Hamming distance 2 were collapsed, with unmergeable singletons discarded. Reads were aligned to IMGT to assign V, D and J genes, CDR3 length, and insertions or deletions at six rearrangement sites. Within each subset, clonotype counts were normalized to sorted cell number, and only after that were true diversity and Gini coefficients computed with the tcR R package. The overlap coefficient, calculated on TCRB nucleotide sequences, was used to quantify repertoire sharing. Entries here come from immuneACCESS through TCRdb and include only in-frame sequences with V and J called. Some clones fail to appear in such tables; in the studies checked, an unresolved V gene covers under half of the shortfall, and the cause of the remainder is unknown. For V, J and clone size, that table is used; D and trimming come from the DNA. Across this sample there are 70,000 to 90,000 clones, with roughly 31% seen only once. The ten biggest clones cover about 0.48% of the sample.

Study-wide conclusions, independent of this receptor: PCR may preferentially amplify shorter templates, but because patient and control samples were amplified and corrected together, any resulting skew would affect both groups equally. The naive, central memory and regulatory TCRB repertoires appeared to resemble one another more closely among patients than among healthy donors. In all four CD4+ subsets, TCRB CDR3 length was moderately but significantly shorter in type 1 diabetes patients. Because small numbers of individuals were included in the HLA sub-analyses, any influence of HLA type on TCRB rearrangement was left unresolved. Because cDNA rather than genomic DNA was sequenced, highly expressing activated cells could have been over-represented, although no difference in activation and CD3 levels was found between groups. At VDJ recombination sites, type 1 diabetes patients had fewer insertions and more deleted nucleotides, which implies abnormalities in thymic rearrangement.

Each donor gave one peripheral blood draw, about 110 mL on average, collected into heparinised tubes. A BD FACSAria II was used to sort naive, central memory, regulatory and stem cell-like memory CD4+ T cells with a panel that included CD45RO, CCR7, CD25, CD127, CD95 and CD27. A purity above 98% was achieved for all sorted populations. PBMCs were isolated right away by Lymphoprep density gradient centrifugation and were stained directly, without culture. So that batch effects would be minimized, each experiment stained and sorted samples in pairs, pairing one healthy donor with one patient. Relative to germline, V is missing 5 bases and J is missing 2 bases, with 6 bases of the junction outside any gene match. According to the germline V gene, CDR1 reads LGHNA and CDR2 reads YNFKEQ. The CDR3 contains 16 residues, cysteine and phenylalanine counted. The retained sequence is limited to the CDR3, 48 bases, with the frame set at the first base.

The sequence joins TRBV4-2 to TRBJ2-3, with 11 bases in between that match TRBD2. Sequencing was carried out using stem cell memory CD4+ T cells from blood. Explained via the paper, the cell subset or site label denotes: stem cell-like memory CD4+ T cells. The receptor was isolated from a young woman in good health. The bases are TGTGCCAGCAGCGTGGGACTAGCGGCCTTCACAGATACGCAGTATTTT. Translation gives CASSVGLAAFTDTQYF.